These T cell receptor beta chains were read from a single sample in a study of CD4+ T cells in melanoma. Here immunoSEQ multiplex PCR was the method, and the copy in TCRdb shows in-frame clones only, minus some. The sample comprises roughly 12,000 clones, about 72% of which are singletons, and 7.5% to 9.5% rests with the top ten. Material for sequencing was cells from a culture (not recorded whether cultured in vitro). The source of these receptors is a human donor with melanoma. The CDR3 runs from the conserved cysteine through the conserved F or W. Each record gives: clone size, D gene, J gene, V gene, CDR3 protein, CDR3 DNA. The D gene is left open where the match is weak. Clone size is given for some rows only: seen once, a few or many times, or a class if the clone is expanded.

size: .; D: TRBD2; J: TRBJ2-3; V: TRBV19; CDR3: CASSMARTSLITDTQYF; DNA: TGTGCCAGTAGTATGGCAAGGACTAGCTTAATCACAGATACGCAGTATTTT
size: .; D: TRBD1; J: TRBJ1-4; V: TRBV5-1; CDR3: CASAKGTAEKLFF; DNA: TGCGCCAGCGCAAAGGGGACAGCTGAAAAACTGTTTTTT
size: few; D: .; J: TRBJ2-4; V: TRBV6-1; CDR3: CASSLHRDIQYF; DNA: TGTGCCAGCAGCCTTCATAGGGACATTCAGTACTTC
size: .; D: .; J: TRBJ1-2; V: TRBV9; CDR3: CASSVARGGSYGYTF; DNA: TGTGCCAGCAGCGTAGCGCGGGGCGGGAGCTATGGCTACACCTTC
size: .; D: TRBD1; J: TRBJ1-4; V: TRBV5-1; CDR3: CASRPGTGGFGAEKLFF; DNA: TGCGCCAGCAGACCGGGGACAGGGGGATTCGGAGCTGAAAAACTGTTTTTT
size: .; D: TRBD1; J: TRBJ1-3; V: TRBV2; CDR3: CASSDPGGRSGNTIYF; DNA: TGTGCCAGCAGTGACCCAGGGGGAAGGTCTGGAAACACCATATATTTT
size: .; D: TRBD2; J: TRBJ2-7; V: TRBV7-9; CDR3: CASTPGSSGSYEQYF; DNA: TGTGCCAGCACCCCCGGGAGTAGCGGGTCCTACGAGCAGTACTTC
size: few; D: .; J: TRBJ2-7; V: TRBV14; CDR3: CASSLGHGYEQYF; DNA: TGTGCCAGCAGCCTTGGTCACGGGTACGAGCAGTACTTC
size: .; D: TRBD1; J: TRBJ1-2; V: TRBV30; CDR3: CAWIQGAGYGYTF; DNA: TGTGCCTGGATCCAGGGGGCGGGCTATGGCTACACCTTC
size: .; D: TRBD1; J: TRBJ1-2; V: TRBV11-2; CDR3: CASSPWDRVDYGYTF; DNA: TGTGCCAGCAGCCCGTGGGACAGGGTGGACTATGGCTACACCTTC
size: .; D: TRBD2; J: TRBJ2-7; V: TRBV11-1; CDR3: CASRGGYEQYF; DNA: TGTGCCAGCCGGGGGGGGTACGAGCAGTACTTC
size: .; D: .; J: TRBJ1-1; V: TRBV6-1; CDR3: CASEGRAGAEAFF; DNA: TGTGCCAGCGAGGGCAGGGCGGGGGCTGAAGCTTTCTTT
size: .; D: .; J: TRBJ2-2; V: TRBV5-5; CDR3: CASSLNTGELFF; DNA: TGTGCCAGCAGCTTGAACACCGGGGAGCTGTTTTTT
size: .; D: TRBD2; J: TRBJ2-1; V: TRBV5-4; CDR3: CASSFAGGVYNEQFF; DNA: TGTGCCAGCAGCTTTGCGGGGGGAGTCTACAATGAGCAGTTCTTC
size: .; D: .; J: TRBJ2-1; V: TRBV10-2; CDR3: CASSRGVGNEQFF; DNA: TGCGCCAGCAGCCGGGGTGTAGGGAATGAGCAGTTCTTC
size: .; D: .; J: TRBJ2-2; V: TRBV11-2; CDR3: CASSFKGRDTGELFF; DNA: TGTGCCAGCAGCTTCAAGGGAAGGGACACCGGGGAGCTGTTTTTT
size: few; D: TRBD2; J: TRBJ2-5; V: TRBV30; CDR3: CAWSVPGLAGGRTQYF; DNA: TGTGCCTGGAGTGTACCGGGACTAGCGGGGGGCCGGACCCAGTACTTC
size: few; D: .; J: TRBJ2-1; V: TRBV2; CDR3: CASIRPSSYNEQFF; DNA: TGTGCCAGCATACGTCCCAGCTCCTACAATGAGCAGTTCTTC
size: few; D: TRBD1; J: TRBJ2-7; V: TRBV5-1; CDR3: CASSLTAGQGSYEQYF; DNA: TGCGCCAGCAGCTTGACTGCGGGACAGGGCTCCTACGAGCAGTACTTC
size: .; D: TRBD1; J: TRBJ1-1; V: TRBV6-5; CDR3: CASSNLGTGKPEAFF; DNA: TGTGCCAGCAGTAATCTCGGGACAGGGAAGCCTGAAGCTTTCTTT
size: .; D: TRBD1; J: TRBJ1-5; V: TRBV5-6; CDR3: CASSARGKGQPQHF; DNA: TGTGCCAGCAGCGCCAGGGGGAAAGGGCAGCCCCAGCATTTT
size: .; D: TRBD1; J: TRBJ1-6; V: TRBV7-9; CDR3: CASSGVQGSRSPLHF; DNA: TGTGCCAGCAGCGGGGTACAGGGGTCGCGTTCACCCCTCCACTTT